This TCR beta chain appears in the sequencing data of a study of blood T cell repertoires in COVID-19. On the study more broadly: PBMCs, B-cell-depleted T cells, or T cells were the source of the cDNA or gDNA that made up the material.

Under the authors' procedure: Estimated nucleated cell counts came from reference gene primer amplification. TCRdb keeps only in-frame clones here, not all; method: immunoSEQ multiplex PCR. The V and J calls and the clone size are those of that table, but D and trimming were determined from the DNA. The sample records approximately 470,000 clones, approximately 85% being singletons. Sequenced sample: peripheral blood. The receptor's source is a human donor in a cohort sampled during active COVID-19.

The CDR3, as DNA: TGTGCCTGGAGTGTACAGGAAAACATTCAGTACTTC. Encoded protein: CAWSVQENIQYF. This chain connects TRBV30 to TRBJ2-4; possibly TRBD1 for D (5 bases). The V gene lost 0 bases and the J gene lost 5 bases, with 5 bases spanning the gap. The length of the CDR3 is 12 residues. The V gene's germline CDR1 is GTSNPN and CDR2 SVGIG (reference sequence).